Detailed here is one T cell receptor beta chain. Its antigen is still unknown. This specimen belongs to a study of identical twins. Study-level points and caveats: Alpha sequences that were out-of-frame and twin-shared showed an excess of low generation probability.

The donor group consisted entirely of healthy Caucasians. MiXCR was run by TCRdb on the 5' RACE reads, yielding one entry per CDR3 protein. This table holds some 300,000 distinct CDR3 sequences, 9% to 15% found once. From germline, CDR1 is SQVTM and CDR2 ANQGSEA. V gave up 4 bases and J gave up 1 base, with 13 bases separating them. CDR3 size: 14 residues. This sample was shared with a second study, whose subject was yellow fever vaccine responses in identical twins.

This receptor was obtained from a woman aged 18-35 years in good health. The chain uses TRBV29-1 and TRBJ1-2; D remains unclear. Sequenced sample: CD8+ T cells sorted from blood. The CDR3 coding sequence is TGCAGCGTTGTTATAAACGGGATTAACTATGGCTACACCTTC. Residues: CSVVINGINYGYTF.